The source of this T cell receptor (beta chain) is a study of CD8 T cells in ankylosing spondylitis. The sample holds a few counts of this clonotype. Its cognate antigen is unknown. Each CDR3 protein gets one entry after TCRdb re-called the 5' RACE reads with MiXCR. The sample carries about 250,000 distinct CDR3 sequences, under 20% recorded once. CDR3 length: 12 amino acids. V was pared by 6 bases and J by 4 bases, with 10 bases between. Study observations and caveats: A TCR beta motif made of about 8 highly homologous variants seemed typical of ankylosing spondylitis blood.

The TCR comes from a male donor with ankylosing spondylitis or in good health (not recorded which). The chain has TRBV12-3 or TRBV12-4 and TRBJ2-7, with D hard to call. Sequenced: blood, either unsorted or a sorted T cell fraction (not recorded which). The CDR3 DNA is TGTGCCAGCAGCCCGAACGGGTACGAGCAGTACTTC. Translated, it gives CASSPNGYEQYF.